This T cell receptor beta chain was sequenced during a study of blood T cell repertoires in COVID-19 (dated by TCRdb to 2020 to 2021). Background for the entire study: The collaborator samples originated in the United States, Italy and Spain and spanned the acute and convalescent phases of COVID-19. Subjects who had been exposed to COVID-19, were actively infected with it, or had recovered from it provided the deeply sampled blood TCRbeta repertoires that made up the dataset. Where available, HLA class I and class II types were taken from metadata supplied by the sample provider and were not determined by assay-based typing. The prospective study material was composed of cDNA or gDNA derived from T cells, B-cell-depleted T cells, or PBMCs. Samples came from the ongoing ImmuneRACE study (first 160 participants) plus 1,254 subjects from 6 global collaborators. Nearly every sample came with metadata listing a de-identified subject ID, COVID-19 status, age in years and sex. A freely available public database, intended as a resource for researchers studying the immune response to SARS-CoV-2, is where the repertoires were released.

General study outcomes and caveats: The quantity of clinical and demographic metadata differed by source and by participant and was supplied without curation.

The CDR3 spans 14 residues, from the cysteine through the phenylalanine. Only the CDR3 part of the read is kept: 42 bases, read in frame from the first base. V loses 0 bases, J loses 6 bases, and the germline ends lie 11 bases apart. In the germline V gene, CDR1 corresponds to SGHRS and CDR2 to YFSETQ. As regards this clone: There is no known antigen for this receptor. No base qualities exist here, and no much larger clone lies one base off it.

TCRbeta CDR3 regions were amplified from genomic DNA by means of the immunoSEQ Assay, a bias-controlled multiplex PCR. In the original analysis: Nucleated cell counts per sample were estimated from amplification of reference gene primers within the assay. To quantify the absolute abundance of each unique TCRbeta CDR3 rearrangement, sequence reads were collapsed and filtered. Productive Simpson clonality was computed per sample as the square root of Simpson's diversity index over productive rearrangements. In TCRdb, the immuneACCESS table is reduced to in-frame sequences with V and J assigned. These tables do not hold every clone; where another copy was compared, an unresolved V gene accounts for under half, and the others remain unexplained. V and J calls plus clone size are reproduced from that table; the DNA served to infer D and trimming. The sample data list 70,000 or so clones, and approximately 80% of these were observed just once. About 15% of the sample comes from the top ten.

In Seattle, one collaborating source enrolled patients while the infection was active and tracked those patients longitudinally over the course of disease. The collaborating institutions used their own protocols to collect whole blood in K2EDTA tubes. For TCRbeta analysis, collaborators shipped samples as frozen whole blood, isolated PBMCs, or DNA extracted from either of those sample types. The rearrangement combines TRBV5-1 with TRBJ2-3; the D segment could be TRBD2, given 5 matching bases. This receptor was obtained from a man in his sixties with COVID-19, enrolled during active disease. Sequencing was done on a sample of peripheral blood. The DNA reads as follows: TGCGCCAGCAGCTTGGAGGCCCGAGGGGATACGCAGTATTTT. Its translation is CASSLEARGDTQYF. Supplemented by the reference TRBV5-1 and TRBJ2-3 proteins around the CDR3, the complete variable domain is KAGVTQTPRYLIKTRGQQVTLSCSPISGHRSVSWYQQTPGQGLQFLFEYFSETQRNKGNFPGRFSGRQFSNSRSEMNVSTLELGDSALYLCASSLEARGDTQYFGPGTRLTVL.